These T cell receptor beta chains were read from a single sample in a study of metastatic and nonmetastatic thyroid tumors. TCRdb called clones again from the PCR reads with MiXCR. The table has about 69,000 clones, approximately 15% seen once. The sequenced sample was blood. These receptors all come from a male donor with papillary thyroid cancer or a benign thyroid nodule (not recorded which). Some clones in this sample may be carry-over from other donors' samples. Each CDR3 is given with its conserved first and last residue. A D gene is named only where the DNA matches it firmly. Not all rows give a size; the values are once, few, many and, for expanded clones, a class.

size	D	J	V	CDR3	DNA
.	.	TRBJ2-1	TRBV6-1	CASSASRLDEQFF	TGTGCCAGCAGTGCCAGCAGGTTGGATGAGCAGTTCTTC
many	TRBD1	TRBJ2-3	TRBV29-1	CSVAQGASTDTQYF	TGCAGCGTGGCTCAGGGGGCTTCCACAGATACGCAGTATTTT
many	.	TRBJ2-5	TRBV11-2	CASSLEPTAGTQYF	TGTGCCAGCAGCTTAGAACCCACAGCGGGGACCCAGTACTTC
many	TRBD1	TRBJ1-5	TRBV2	CASSVTGTSYQPQHF	TGTGCCAGCAGTGTGACAGGGACGAGTTATCAGCCCCAGCATTTT
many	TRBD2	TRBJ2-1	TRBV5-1	CASSSLAGDYNEQFF	TGCGCCAGCAGCTCCTTAGCGGGAGACTACAATGAGCAGTTCTTC
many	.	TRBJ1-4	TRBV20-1	CSARDESPGLFF	TGCAGTGCTAGAGATGAGTCGCCGGGGCTGTTTTTT
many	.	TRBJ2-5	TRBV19	CASSSGIFTQYF	TGTGCCAGTAGTTCGGGGATTTTTACCCAGTACTTC
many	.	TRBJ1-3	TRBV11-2	CASSSRGNTIYF	TGTGCCAGCAGCTCTCGGGGAAACACCATATATTTT
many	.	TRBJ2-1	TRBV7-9	CASSLGPKNNEQFF	TGTGCCAGCAGCTTGGGACCAAAAAACAATGAGCAGTTCTTC
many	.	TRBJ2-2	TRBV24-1	CATSDSPGRIHGELFF	TGTGCCACCAGTGATTCCCCGGGACGGATCCACGGGGAGCTGTTTTTT
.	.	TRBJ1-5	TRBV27	CASILRKGGNQPQHF	TGTGCCAGCATTCTCCGAAAGGGGGGGAATCAGCCCCAGCATTTT
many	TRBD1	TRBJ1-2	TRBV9	CASSGTQGAINGYTF	TGTGCCAGCAGCGGAACCCAGGGGGCTATTAATGGCTACACCTTC
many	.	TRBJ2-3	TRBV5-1	CASSLEGTDTQYF	TGCGCCAGCAGCTTGGAAGGAACCGATACGCAGTATTTT
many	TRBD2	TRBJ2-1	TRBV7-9	CASSFSGRNYNEQFF	TGTGCCAGCAGCTTCAGCGGGAGAAACTACAATGAGCAGTTCTTC
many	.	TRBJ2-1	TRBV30	CAWRKSVDEQFF	TGTGCCTGGAGGAAGAGCGTCGATGAGCAGTTCTTC
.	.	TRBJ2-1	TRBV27	CANSLMPGSYTYNEQFF	TGTGCCAACAGTTTGATGCCCGGGAGTTACACCTACAATGAGCAGTTCTTC
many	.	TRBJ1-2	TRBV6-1	CASSEDRTWSSEGYTF	TGTGCCAGCAGTGAAGACAGGACATGGTCCTCAGAGGGCTACACCTTC
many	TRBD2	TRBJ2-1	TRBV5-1	CASSLGGGSWYEQFF	TGCGCCAGCAGCTTGGGGGGAGGGTCCTGGTATGAGCAGTTCTTC
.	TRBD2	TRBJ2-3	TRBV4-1	CASSRGVLAGARGTDTQYF	TGCGCCAGCAGCCGGGGGGTGCTAGCGGGAGCTCGTGGCACAGATACGCAGTATTTT
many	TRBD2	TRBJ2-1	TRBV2	CASSAGTSRRNEQFF	TGTGCCAGCAGTGCCGGGACTAGCAGGAGGAATGAGCAGTTCTTC
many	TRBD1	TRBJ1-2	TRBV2	CASSGQGARDYGYTF	TGTGCCAGCAGTGGCCAGGGGGCGCGTGACTATGGCTACACCTTC
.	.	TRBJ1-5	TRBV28	CASSPWMGNQPQHF	TGTGCCAGCAGTCCCTGGATGGGTAATCAGCCCCAGCATTTT
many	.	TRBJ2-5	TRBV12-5	CASGSRPSRGGFQETQYF	TGTGCTAGTGGTTCCCGACCCTCTCGGGGAGGATTCCAAGAGACCCAGTACTTC
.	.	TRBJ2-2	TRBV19	CASSISVLITGELFF	TGTGCCAGTAGTATCTCGGTACTCATTACCGGGGAGCTGTTTTTT
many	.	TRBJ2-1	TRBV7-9	CASSLARSNEQFF	TGTGCCAGCAGCTTAGCCCGGAGCAATGAGCAGTTCTTC
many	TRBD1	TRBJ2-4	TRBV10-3	CAISEFPIDRGESDIQYF	TGTGCCATCAGTGAGTTTCCCATCGACAGGGGGGAGTCAGACATTCAGTACTTC
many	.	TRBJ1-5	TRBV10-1	CASSGDINQPQHF	TGCGCCAGCAGTGGGGACATCAATCAGCCCCAGCATTTT
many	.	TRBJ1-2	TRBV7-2	CASSVNTAGGYTF	TGTGCCAGCAGTGTAAATACAGCCGGCGGCTACACCTTC
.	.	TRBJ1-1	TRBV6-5	CSSSYSEGQKAFF	TGTTCCAGCAGTTACTCTGAAGGGCAGAAAGCTTTCTTT
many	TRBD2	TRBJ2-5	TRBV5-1	CASSTGREIQETQYF	TGCGCCAGCAGTACCGGGCGGGAGATCCAAGAGACCCAGTACTTC
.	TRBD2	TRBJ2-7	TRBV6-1	CASRRGLDLYEQYF	TGTGCCAGCAGGAGGGGACTAGACCTTTACGAGCAGTACTTC
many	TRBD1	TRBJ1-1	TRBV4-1	CASSQTGWTEAFF	TGCGCCAGCAGCCAGACAGGGTGGACTGAAGCTTTCTTT
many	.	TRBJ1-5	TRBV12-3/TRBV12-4	CASSLFDYSNQPQHF	TGTGCCAGCAGTTTATTCGACTATAGCAATCAGCCCCAGCATTTT
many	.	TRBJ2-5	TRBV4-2	CASSQDTLQETQYF	TGTGCCAGCAGCCAAGATACCCTTCAAGAGACCCAGTACTTC
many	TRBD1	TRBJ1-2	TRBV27	CASSYADRGFGYTF	TGTGCCAGCAGTTACGCGGACAGGGGCTTTGGCTACACCTTC
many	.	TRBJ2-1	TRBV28	CASNYGSMGNEQFF	TGTGCCAGCAATTATGGGAGTATGGGAAATGAGCAGTTCTTC